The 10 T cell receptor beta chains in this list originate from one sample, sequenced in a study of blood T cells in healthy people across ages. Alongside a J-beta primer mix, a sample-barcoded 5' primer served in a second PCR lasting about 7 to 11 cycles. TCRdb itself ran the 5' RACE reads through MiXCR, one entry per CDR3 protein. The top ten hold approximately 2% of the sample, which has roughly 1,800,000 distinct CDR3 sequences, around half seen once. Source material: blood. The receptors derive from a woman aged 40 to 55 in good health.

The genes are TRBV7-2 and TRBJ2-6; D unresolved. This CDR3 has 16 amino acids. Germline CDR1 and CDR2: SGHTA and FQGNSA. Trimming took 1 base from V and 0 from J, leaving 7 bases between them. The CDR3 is CASSLVRVSGANVLTF. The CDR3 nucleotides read TGTGCCAGCAGCTTAGTTCGGGTCTCTGGGGCCAACGTCCTGACTTTC.

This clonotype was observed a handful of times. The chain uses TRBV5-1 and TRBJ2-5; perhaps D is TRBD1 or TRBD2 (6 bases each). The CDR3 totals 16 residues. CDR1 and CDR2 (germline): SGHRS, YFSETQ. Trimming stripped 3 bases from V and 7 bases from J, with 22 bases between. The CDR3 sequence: CASSSPRESVTGTQYF. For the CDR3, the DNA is TGCGCCAGCAGCTCCCCTCGGGAGTCCGTGACAGGGACCCAGTACTTC. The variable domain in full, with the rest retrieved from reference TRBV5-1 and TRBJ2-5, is KAGVTQTPRYLIKTRGQQVTLSCSPISGHRSVSWYQQTPGQGLQFLFEYFSETQRNKGNFPGRFSGRQFSNSRSEMNVSTLELGDSALYLCASSSPRESVTGTQYFGPGTRLLVL.

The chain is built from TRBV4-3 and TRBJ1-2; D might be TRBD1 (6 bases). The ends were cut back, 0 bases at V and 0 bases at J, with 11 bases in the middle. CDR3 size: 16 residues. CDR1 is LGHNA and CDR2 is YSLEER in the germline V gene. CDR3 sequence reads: CASSQELGASNYGYTF. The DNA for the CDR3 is TGCGCCAGCAGCCAAGAACTGGGGGCTTCTAACTATGGCTACACCTTC.

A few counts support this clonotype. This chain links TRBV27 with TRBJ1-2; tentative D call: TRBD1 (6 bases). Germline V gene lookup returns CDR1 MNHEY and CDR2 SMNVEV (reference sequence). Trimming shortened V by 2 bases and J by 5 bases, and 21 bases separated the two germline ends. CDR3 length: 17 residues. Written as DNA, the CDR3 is TGTGCCAGCAGTTTAAAGGCAGGGGATTCTACTATTTATGGCTACACCTTC. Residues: CASSLKAGDSTIYGYTF.

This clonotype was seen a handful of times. The CDR3 region is CASSTTNEKLFF. The CDR3 coding sequence is TGTGCCAGCTCAACAACTAATGAAAAACTGTTTTTT. The chain carries TRBV28 and TRBJ1-4; no clear D gene. Between the trimmed V and J ends, which lost 8 bases and 0 bases, there was a span of 4 bases. This CDR3 has 12 residues. Germline CDR1 MDHEN, CDR2 SYDVKM. Supplemented by reference TRBV28 and TRBJ1-4, the full variable domain reads DVKVTQSSRYLVKRTGEKVFLECVQDMDHENMFWYRQDPGLGLRLIYFSYDVKMKEKGDIPEGYSVSREKKERFSLILESASTNQTSMYLCASSTTNEKLFFGSGTQLSVL.

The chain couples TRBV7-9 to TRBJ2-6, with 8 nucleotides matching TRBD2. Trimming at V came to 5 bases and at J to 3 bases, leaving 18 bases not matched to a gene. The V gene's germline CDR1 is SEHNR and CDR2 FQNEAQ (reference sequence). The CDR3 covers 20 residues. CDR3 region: CASSPPGGGQDKVGANVLTF. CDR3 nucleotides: TGTGCCAGCAGCCCCCCCGGCGGGGGGCAGGATAAAGTTGGGGCCAACGTCCTGACTTTC. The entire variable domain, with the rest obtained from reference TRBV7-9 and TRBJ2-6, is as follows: DTGVSQNPRHKITKRGQNVTFRCDPISEHNRLYWYRQTLGQGPEFLTYFQNEAQLEKSRLLSDRFSAERPKGSFSTLEIQRTEQGDSAMYLCASSPPGGGQDKVGANVLTFGAGSRLTVL.

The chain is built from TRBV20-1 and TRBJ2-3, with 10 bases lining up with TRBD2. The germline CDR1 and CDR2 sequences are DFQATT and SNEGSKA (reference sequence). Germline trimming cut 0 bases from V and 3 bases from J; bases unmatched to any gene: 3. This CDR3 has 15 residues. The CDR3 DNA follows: TGCAGTGCTAGAGACACTAGCGGGAATACAGATACGCAGTATTTT. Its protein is CSARDTSGNTDTQYF.

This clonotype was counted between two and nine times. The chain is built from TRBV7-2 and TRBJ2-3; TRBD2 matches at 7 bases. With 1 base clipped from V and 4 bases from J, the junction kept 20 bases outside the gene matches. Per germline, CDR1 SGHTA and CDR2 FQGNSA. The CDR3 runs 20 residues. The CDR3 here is CASSLVDGGTEVLSADTQYF. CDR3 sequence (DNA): TGTGCCAGCAGCTTAGTGGACGGGGGGACCGAGGTCTTGTCAGCAGATACGCAGTATTTT.

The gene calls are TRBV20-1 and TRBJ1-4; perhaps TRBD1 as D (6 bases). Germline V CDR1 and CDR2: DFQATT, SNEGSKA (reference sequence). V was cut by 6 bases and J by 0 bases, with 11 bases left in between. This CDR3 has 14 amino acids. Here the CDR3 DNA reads TGCAGTGCACCAAGACAGGCAACTAATGAAAAACTGTTTTTT. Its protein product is CSAPRQATNEKLFF.

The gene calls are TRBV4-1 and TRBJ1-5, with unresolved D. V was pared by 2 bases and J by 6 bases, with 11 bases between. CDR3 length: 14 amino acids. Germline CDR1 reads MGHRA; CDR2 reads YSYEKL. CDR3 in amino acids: CASSQLGKVQPQHF. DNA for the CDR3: TGCGCCAGCAGCCAATTAGGGAAGGTTCAGCCCCAGCATTTT.